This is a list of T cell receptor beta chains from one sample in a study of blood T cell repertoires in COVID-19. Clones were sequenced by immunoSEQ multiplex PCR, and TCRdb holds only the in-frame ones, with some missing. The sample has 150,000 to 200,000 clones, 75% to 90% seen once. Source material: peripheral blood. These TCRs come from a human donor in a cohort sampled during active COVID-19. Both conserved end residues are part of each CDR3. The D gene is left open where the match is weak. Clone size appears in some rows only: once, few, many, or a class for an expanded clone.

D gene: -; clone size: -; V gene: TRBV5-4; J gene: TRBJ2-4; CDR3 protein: CASSSENQNIQYF; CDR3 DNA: TGTGCCAGCAGCTCAGAAAACCAAAACATTCAGTACTTC
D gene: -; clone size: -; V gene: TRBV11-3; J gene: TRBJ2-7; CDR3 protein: CASSLDPTGEQYF; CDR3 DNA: TGTGCCAGCAGCTTAGATCCGACAGGCGAGCAGTACTTC
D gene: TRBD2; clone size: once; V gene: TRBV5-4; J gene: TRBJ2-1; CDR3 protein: CASSVPGSGGGEQFF; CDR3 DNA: TGTGCCAGCAGCGTCCCGGGATCGGGAGGGGGTGAGCAGTTCTTC
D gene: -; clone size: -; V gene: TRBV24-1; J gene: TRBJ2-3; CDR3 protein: CATSDFRDSTDTQYF; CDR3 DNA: TGTGCCACCAGTGATTTCCGGGATAGCACAGATACGCAGTATTTT
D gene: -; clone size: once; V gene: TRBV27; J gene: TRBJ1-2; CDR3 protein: CASSLGSGNYGYTF; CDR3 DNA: TGTGCCAGCAGTTTAGGGTCGGGGAACTATGGCTACACCTTC
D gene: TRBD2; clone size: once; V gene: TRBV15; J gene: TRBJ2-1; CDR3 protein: CATLPPGGGARNEQFF; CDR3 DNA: TGTGCCACCCTACCGCCGGGCGGGGGGGCTCGCAATGAGCAGTTCTTC
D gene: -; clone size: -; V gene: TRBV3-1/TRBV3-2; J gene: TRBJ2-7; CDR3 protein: CASSHRDYEQYF; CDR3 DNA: TGTGCCAGCAGCCACCGAGATTACGAGCAGTACTTC
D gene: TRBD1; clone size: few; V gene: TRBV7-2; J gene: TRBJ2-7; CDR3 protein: CASSLVQGASYEQYF; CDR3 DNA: TGTGCCAGCAGCTTAGTTCAGGGGGCCTCCTACGAGCAGTACTTC
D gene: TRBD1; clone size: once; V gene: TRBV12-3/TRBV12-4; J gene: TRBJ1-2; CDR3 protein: CASSSGQVYGYTF; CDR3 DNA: TGTGCCAGCAGTTCGGGACAGGTCTATGGCTACACCTTC
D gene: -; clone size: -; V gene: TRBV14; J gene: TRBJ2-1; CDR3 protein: CASSQEQRIGYNEQFF; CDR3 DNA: TGTGCCAGCAGCCAAGAACAGCGGATAGGCTACAATGAGCAGTTCTTC
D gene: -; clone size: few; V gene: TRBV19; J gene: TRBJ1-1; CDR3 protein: CASSLQGTGTEAFF; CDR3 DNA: TGTGCCAGTAGCTTACAGGGAACGGGCACTGAAGCTTTCTTT
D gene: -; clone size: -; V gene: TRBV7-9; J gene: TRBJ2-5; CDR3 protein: CASSLVPQRETQYF; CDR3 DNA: TGTGCCAGCAGCTTAGTCCCCCAACGGGAGACCCAGTACTTC
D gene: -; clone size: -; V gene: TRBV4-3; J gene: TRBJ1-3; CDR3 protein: CASSQASGNTIYF; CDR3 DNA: TGCGCCAGCAGCCAGGCTTCTGGAAACACCATATATTTT
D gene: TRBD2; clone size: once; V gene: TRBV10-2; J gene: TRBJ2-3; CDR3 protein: CASKQLAGGGTQYF; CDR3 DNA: TGCGCCAGCAAGCAATTAGCGGGAGGGGGGACGCAGTATTTT
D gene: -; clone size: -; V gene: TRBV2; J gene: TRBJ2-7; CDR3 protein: CASSQQGREQYF; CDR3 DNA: TGTGCCAGCAGCCAACAGGGCCGAGAGCAGTACTTC
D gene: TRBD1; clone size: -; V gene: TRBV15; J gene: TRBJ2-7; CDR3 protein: CATSRERKDRGNPYEQYF; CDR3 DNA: TGTGCCACCAGCAGAGAACGGAAGGACAGGGGGAATCCCTACGAGCAGTACTTC
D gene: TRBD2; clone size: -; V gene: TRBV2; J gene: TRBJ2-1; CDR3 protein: CASSATSGGNEQFF; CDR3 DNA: TGTGCCAGCAGTGCGACTAGCGGCGGGAATGAGCAGTTCTTC
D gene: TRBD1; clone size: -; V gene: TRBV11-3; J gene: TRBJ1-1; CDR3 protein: CASSLETGTFIIF; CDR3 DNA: TGTGCCAGCAGCTTAGAGACAGGGACTTTTATTATCTTT
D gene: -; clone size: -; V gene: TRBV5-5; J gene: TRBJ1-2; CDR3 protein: CASAQTPTYGYTF; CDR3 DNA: TGTGCCAGCGCGCAGACTCCCACGTATGGCTACACCTTC
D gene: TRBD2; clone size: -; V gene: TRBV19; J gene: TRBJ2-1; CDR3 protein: CASSTGLAGSNEQFF; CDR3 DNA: TGTGCCAGTAGTACGGGACTAGCGGGGTCCAATGAGCAGTTCTTC
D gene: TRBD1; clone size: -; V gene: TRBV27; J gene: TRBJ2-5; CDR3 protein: CASRSDRGRVETQYF; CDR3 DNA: TGTGCCAGCAGAAGTGACAGGGGGCGCGTGGAGACCCAGTACTTC
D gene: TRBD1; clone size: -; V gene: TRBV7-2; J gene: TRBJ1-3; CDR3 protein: CASSTGAGNTIYF; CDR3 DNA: TGTGCCAGCAGTACAGGGGCTGGAAACACCATATATTTT
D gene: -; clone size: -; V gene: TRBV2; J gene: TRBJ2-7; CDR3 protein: CASSEHGGSYEQYF; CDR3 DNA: TGTGCCAGCAGTGAACATGGCGGATCCTACGAGCAGTACTTC
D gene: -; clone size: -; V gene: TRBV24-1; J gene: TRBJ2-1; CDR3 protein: CATSDSGFGYGGEQFF; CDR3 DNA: TGTGCCACCAGTGATTCGGGTTTCGGCTACGGCGGTGAGCAGTTCTTC
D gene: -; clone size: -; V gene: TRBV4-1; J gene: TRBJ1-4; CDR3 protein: CASSQEKGDEKLFF; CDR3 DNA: TGCGCCAGCAGCCAAGAAAAGGGAGATGAAAAACTGTTTTTT
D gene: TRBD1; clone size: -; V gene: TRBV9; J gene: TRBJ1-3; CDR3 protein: CASSVDLRGEIGNTIYF; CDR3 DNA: TGTGCCAGCAGCGTAGATCTCAGGGGGGAAATTGGAAACACCATATATTTT
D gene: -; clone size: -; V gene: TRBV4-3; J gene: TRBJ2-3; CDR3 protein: CASSQDLSGDTQYF; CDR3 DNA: TGCGCCAGCAGCCAAGATTTAAGCGGGGATACGCAGTATTTT
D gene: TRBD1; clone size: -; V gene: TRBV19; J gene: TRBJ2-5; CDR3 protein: CASSITGGRETQYF; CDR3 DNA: TGTGCCAGTAGTATTACAGGGGGCCGGGAGACCCAGTACTTC
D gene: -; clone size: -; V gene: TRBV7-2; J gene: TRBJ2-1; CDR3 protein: CASSLEQKGSGEQFF; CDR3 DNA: TGTGCCAGCAGCTTAGAACAAAAGGGGTCAGGTGAGCAGTTCTTC
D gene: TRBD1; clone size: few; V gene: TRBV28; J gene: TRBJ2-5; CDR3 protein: CASSLLGQGARETQYF; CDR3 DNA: TGTGCCAGCAGCCTTCTAGGACAGGGGGCGCGAGAGACCCAGTACTTC
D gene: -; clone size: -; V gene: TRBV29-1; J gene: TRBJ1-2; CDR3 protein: CSVDWLNYGYTF; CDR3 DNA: TGCAGCGTTGATTGGCTTAACTATGGCTACACCTTC
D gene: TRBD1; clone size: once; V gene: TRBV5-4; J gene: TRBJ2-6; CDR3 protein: CASSPGQGSRSGANVLTF; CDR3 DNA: TGTGCCAGCAGCCCCGGACAGGGGTCTAGGTCTGGGGCCAACGTCCTGACTTTC
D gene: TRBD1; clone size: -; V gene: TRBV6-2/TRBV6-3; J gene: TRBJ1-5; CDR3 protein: CASSSWTGDYQPQHF; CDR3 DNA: TGTGCCAGCAGTTCTTGGACAGGGGACTATCAGCCCCAGCATTTT
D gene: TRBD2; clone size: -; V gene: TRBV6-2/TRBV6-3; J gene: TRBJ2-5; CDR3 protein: CASSPGGASAETQYF; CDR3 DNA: TGTGCCAGCAGCCCGGGGGGGGCCAGTGCGGAGACCCAGTACTTC
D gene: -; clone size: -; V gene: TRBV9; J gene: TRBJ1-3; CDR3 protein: CASSPETVSGNTIYF; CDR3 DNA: TGTGCCAGCAGCCCCGAGACAGTCTCTGGAAACACCATATATTTT
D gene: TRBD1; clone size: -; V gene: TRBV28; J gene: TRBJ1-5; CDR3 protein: CASSHTWDRGPNQPQHF; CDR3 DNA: TGTGCCAGCAGCCATACCTGGGACAGGGGTCCGAATCAGCCCCAGCATTTT
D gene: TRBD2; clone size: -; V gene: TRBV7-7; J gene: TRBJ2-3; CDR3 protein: CASSLSGGAADTQYF; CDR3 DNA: TGTGCCAGCAGCCTTAGCGGGGGGGCCGCAGATACGCAGTATTTT
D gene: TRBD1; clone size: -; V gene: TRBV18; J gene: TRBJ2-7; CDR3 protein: CASSPSPGGKEQYF; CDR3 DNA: TGTGCCAGCTCACCAAGCCCAGGGGGTAAAGAGCAGTACTTC
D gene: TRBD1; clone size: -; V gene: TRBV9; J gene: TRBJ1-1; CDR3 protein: CASSATGEGNTEAFF; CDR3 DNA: TGTGCCAGCAGCGCGACAGGGGAAGGGAACACTGAAGCTTTCTTT
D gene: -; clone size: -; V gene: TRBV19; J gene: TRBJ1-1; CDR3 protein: CASIKGLTPGDTEAFF; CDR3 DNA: TGTGCCAGTATCAAGGGGTTGACCCCTGGGGACACTGAAGCTTTCTTT
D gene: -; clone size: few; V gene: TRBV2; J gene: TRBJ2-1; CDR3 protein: CASSEAGGRGGNEQFF; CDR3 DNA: TGTGCCAGCAGTGAAGCGGGGGGACGGGGTGGCAATGAGCAGTTCTTC
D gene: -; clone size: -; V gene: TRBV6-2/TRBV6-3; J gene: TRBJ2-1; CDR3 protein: CASSRAGGMFF; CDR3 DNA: TGTGCCAGCAGTAGGGCAGGAGGTATGTTCTTC
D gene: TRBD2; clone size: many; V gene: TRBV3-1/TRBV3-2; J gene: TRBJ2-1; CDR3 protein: CASRQTSGGANEQFF; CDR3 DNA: TGTGCCAGCAGACAGACTAGCGGGGGGGCAAATGAGCAGTTCTTC
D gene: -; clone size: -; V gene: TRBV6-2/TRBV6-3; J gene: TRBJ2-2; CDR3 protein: CASSYGGGLTGELFF; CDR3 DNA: TGTGCCAGCAGTTACGGCGGCGGGCTTACCGGGGAGCTGTTTTTT
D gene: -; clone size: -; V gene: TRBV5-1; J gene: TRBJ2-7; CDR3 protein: CASSLEGGTRGEQYF; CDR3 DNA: TGCGCCAGCAGCTTGGAGGGAGGGACACGAGGGGAGCAGTACTTC
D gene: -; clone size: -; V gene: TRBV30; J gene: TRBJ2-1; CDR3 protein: CAWSEIGVEQFF; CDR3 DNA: TGTGCCTGGAGTGAAATCGGGGTTGAGCAGTTCTTC
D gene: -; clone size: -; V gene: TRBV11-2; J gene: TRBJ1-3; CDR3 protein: CASSPTQRDTIYF; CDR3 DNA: TGTGCCAGCAGCCCTACCCAACGAGACACCATATATTTT
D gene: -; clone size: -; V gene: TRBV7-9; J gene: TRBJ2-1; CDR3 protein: CASSLRLGTPGGNEQFF; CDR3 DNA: TGTGCCAGCAGCTTACGTTTAGGGACACCGGGAGGCAATGAGCAGTTCTTC
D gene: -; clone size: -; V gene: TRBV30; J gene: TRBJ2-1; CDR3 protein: CAWSLASAWGEQFF; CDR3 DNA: TGTGCCTGGAGTTTGGCTAGCGCCTGGGGTGAGCAGTTCTTC
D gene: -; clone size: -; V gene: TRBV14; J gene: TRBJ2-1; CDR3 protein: CASSAGVSSYNEQFF; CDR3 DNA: TGTGCCAGCAGCGCAGGGGTGAGCTCCTACAATGAGCAGTTCTTC
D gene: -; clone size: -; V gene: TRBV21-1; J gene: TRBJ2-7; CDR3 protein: CASSKVEDRGFYEQYF; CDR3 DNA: TGTGCCAGCAGCAAAGTTGAGGACAGGGGTTTCTACGAGCAGTACTTC
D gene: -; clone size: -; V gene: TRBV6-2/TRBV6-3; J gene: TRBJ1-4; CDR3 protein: CASSYSSTLNEKLFF; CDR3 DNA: TGTGCCAGCAGTTACTCGTCAACTCTTAATGAAAAACTGTTTTTT
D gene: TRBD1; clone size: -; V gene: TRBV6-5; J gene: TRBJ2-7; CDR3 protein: CASSPTGEFQYEQYF; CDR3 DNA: TGTGCCAGCAGTCCGACAGGGGAGTTCCAGTACGAGCAGTACTTC
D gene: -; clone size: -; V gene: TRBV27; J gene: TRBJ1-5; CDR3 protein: CASSFQVNSNQPQHF; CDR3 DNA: TGTGCCAGCAGTTTCCAGGTCAATAGCAATCAGCCCCAGCATTTT
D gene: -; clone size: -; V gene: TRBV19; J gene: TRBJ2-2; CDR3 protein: CASSSGQVSTGELFF; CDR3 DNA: TGTGCCAGTAGCTCTGGGCAGGTTAGCACCGGGGAGCTGTTTTTT